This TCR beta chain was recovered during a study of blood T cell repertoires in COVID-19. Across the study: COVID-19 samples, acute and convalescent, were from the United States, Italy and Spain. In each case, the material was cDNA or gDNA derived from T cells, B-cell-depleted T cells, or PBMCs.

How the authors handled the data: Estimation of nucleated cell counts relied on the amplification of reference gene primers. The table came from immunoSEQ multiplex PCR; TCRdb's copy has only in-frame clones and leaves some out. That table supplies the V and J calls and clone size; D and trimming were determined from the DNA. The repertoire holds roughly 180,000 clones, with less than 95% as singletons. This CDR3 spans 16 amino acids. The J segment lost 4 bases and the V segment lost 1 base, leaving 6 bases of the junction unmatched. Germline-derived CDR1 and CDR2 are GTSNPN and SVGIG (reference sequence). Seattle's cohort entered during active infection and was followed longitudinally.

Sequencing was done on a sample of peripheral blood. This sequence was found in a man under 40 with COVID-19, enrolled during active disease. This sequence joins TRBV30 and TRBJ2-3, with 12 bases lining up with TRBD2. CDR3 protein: CAWSAGLAGSPDTQYF. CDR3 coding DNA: TGTGCCTGGAGTGCCGGACTAGCGGGGAGTCCAGATACGCAGTATTTT.